The entry that follows covers one TCR beta chain sequence. Its antigen is still unknown. Cells stained for CD3, CD4, CD8, CD45RA, CD27 and viability were sorted into four CD45RA/CD27 subsets. The beta constant-region primer was an equimolar mix of two oligonucleotides covering TRBC1 and TRBC2. Four rounds of PCR amplified the ligated cDNA using nested alpha and beta constant-region primers plus SP2. From the UMI-ligation and nested PCR reads, TCRdb called clonotypes with MiXCR, one entry per CDR3 protein. Of some 87,000 distinct CDR3 sequences in the sample, around 6.5% were seen once. J was trimmed by 2 bases and V by 4 bases; bases with no gene match: 5. Germline V gives CDR1 MNHNS, CDR2 SASEGT. The CDR3 consists of 14 residues. This sample stems from a study of naive and memory T cell subsets. Findings of the study overall: No ground truth validated the naive and memory repertoire findings. Over 85% of naive TCR sequences appeared only once, unlike memory subsets.

Sequencing was carried out using central memory CD4+ T cells from blood. The TCR comes from a human donor in good health. The chain uses TRBV6-1 and TRBJ2-7; 7 nucleotides line up with TRBD1. The CDR3 protein is CASSGWTGAYEQYF. CDR3 coding DNA: TGTGCCAGCAGTGGATGGACAGGAGCCTACGAGCAGTACTTC.